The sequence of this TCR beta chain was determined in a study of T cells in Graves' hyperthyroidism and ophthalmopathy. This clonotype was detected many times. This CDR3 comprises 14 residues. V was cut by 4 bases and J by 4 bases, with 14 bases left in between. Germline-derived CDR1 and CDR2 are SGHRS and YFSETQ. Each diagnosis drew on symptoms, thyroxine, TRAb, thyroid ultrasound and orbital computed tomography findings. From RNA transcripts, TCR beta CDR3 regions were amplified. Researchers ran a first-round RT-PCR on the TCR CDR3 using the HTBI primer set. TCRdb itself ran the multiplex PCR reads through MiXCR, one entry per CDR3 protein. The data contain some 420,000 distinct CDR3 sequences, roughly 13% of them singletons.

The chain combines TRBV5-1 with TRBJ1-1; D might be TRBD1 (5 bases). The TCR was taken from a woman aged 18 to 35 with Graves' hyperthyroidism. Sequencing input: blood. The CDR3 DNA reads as TGCGCCAGCAGCACCTCGGGACGGCGCACTGAAGCTTTCTTT. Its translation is CASSTSGRRTEAFF.